One sample yielded the 26 T cell receptor beta chains listed below, sequenced in a study of T-cell reconstitution after alpha-beta-depleted transplantation in children. Library preparation (for TCRbeta) was performed with unique molecular identifiers. Each CDR3 protein gets one entry after TCRdb re-called the PCR reads with MiXCR. There are around 700,000 distinct CDR3 sequences in the sample; under 15% occur only once, and about 0.79% lies in the top ten. Sequenced material: PBMCs, taken before TCRalphabeta/CD19-depleted stem cell transplant. These receptors were taken from a girl under 10 years old with congenital amegakaryocytic thrombocytopenia, due to receive a stem cell transplant.

This clonotype was observed at least ten times. This chain connects TRBV20-1 to TRBJ1-2, with 7 bases lining up with TRBD1. The CDR3 has 13 amino acids. Germline loops: CDR1 DFQATT, CDR2 SNEGSKA (reference sequence). Trimming at V came to 2 bases and at J to 8 bases, leaving 8 bases not matched to a gene. The CDR3 DNA reads TGCAGTGCTAGACCCCACAGGGGTGTAGGCTACACCTTC. Residues: CSARPHRGVGYTF.

In this sample, this clonotype turned up many times. This chain joins TRBV20-1 and TRBJ2-1, with D unclear. The CDR3 extends over 15 amino acids. In germline, CDR1 is DFQATT, CDR2 SNEGSKA (reference sequence). V was clipped by 3 bases and J by 4 bases, with 16 bases between them. Here the CDR3 reads CSASLLPTPYNEQFF. CDR3 in DNA: TGCAGTGCTAGTCTCCTCCCGACGCCGTACAATGAGCAGTTCTTC.

Comments on this clonotype: A clone one base away is much larger, so this may be a read error. The rearrangement links TRBV16 to TRBJ2-7; TRBD1 aligns across 7 bases. This CDR3 has 15 residues. With V trimmed by 2 bases and J by 1 base, 5 bases remained unmatched. The germline V gene encodes CDR1 KGHSY and CDR2 FQNENV. The CDR3 DNA sequence: TGTGCCAGCAGCCAAGGGGGACAGAGGTCCTACGAGCAGTACTTC. This translates into CASSQGGQRSYEQYF.

The chain couples TRBV12-3 or TRBV12-4 to TRBJ1-5; D is undetermined. There are 15 residues in the CDR3. Trimming took off 5 bases at V and 7 bases at J, with 18 bases between the two ends. CDR3: CASSPARWGGQPQHF. The CDR3 DNA is TGTGCCAGCAGTCCCGCTCGGTGGGGAGGACAGCCCCAGCATTTT.

This chain connects TRBV15 to TRBJ1-5; TRBD1 might be the D (6 bases). Per germline, CDR1 LNHNV and CDR2 YYDKDF (reference sequence). CDR3 length equals 13 residues. V lost 9 bases and J lost 3, with 12 bases in between. CDR3 region: CATVEGDNQPQHF. CDR3 sequence (DNA): TGTGCCACGGTTGAGGGGGACAATCAGCCCCAGCATTTT.

This clonotype was detected many times. The chain links TRBV29-1 to TRBJ1-1; 7 nucleotides line up with TRBD1. Germline V gene sequence: CDR1 SQVTM, CDR2 ANQGSEA. The CDR3 consists of 12 residues. CDR3 sequence: CGLTRGRTEAFF. CDR3 bases: TGCGGTCTGACAAGGGGGCGAACTGAAGCTTTCTTT.

This clonotype was found many times. The chain is built from TRBV20-1 and TRBJ2-2; D is ambiguous. This CDR3 spans 14 amino acids. CDR1 and CDR2 (germline): DFQATT, SNEGSKA (reference sequence). V shed 1 base and J shed 2 bases, with 8 bases lying between them. This CDR3 reads CSARGLSNTGELFF. For the CDR3, the DNA is TGCAGTGCTAGAGGGCTCTCCAACACCGGGGAGCTGTTTTTT.

This clonotype has only a few counts. The J gene is TRBJ2-2, the V gene TRBV5-1; D is unresolved. The CDR3 is made up of 16 amino acids. V lost 3 bases to trimming and J lost 1 base, with 13 bases between them. Germline V gene data show CDR1 as SGHRS and CDR2 as YFSETQ. CDR3 residues: CASSSGPRRNTGELFF. The DNA of the CDR3 is TGCGCCAGCAGCTCCGGGCCCCGGAGGAACACCGGGGAGCTGTTTTTT.

Note on this clonotype: One end of the junction is discordant with germline, which a read error may explain. CDR3 loop: CASSSGTSSYNEQLF. CDR3 sequence (DNA): TGCGCCAGCAGCTCGGGAACATCTTCCTACAATGAGCAGCTCTTC. V is TRBV5-1 and J is TRBJ2-1, with D perhaps matching TRBD2 (5 bases). CDR3 length equals 15 residues. From germline, CDR1 is SGHRS and CDR2 YFSETQ. Combining the CDR3 with reference TRBV5-1 and TRBJ2-1 gives the whole variable domain KAGVTQTPRYLIKTRGQQVTLSCSPISGHRSVSWYQQTPGQGLQFLFEYFSETQRNKGNFPGRFSGRQFSNSRSEMNVSTLELGDSALYLCASSSGTSSYNEQLFGPGTRLTVL.

The chain links TRBV11-2 to TRBJ2-1; TRBD2 matches 13 bases. Germline V gene sequence: CDR1 SGHAT, CDR2 FQNNGV. This CDR3 has 16 amino acids. The ends lost 0 bases at V and 9 bases at J; junction bases unmatched: 5. This chain's CDR3 is CASSLEGGLAGAEQFF. The DNA of the CDR3 is TGTGCCAGCAGCTTAGAGGGTGGACTAGCGGGAGCTGAGCAGTTCTTC.

This clonotype was seen more than once but under ten times. The chain combines TRBV4-2 with TRBJ2-5; possible D gene TRBD2, 5 bases. The CDR3 length is 14 residues. Trimming stripped 0 bases from V and 4 bases from J, with 9 bases between. Germline CDR1 is LGHNA and CDR2 is YNFKEQ. The CDR3 protein is CASSQDGRPETQYF. The DNA of the CDR3 is TGTGCCAGCAGCCAAGATGGGAGACCAGAGACCCAGTACTTC.

This chain links TRBV27 with TRBJ1-5; perhaps TRBD1 as D (5 bases). The germline CDR1 and CDR2 sequences are MNHEY and SMNVEV (reference sequence). V was cut by 6 bases and J by 3 bases, with 12 bases left in between. The CDR3 has 14 amino acids. CDR3 protein: CASRLRGSNQPQHF. The CDR3 coding sequence is TGTGCCAGCAGGCTCCGGGGGTCCAATCAGCCCCAGCATTTT.

This clonotype turned up a few times. The J gene is TRBJ2-2, the V gene TRBV3-1; 9 nucleotides line up with TRBD2. Germline V gene sequence: CDR1 LGHDT, CDR2 YNNKEL (reference sequence). V lost 4 bases to trimming and J lost 6 bases; unmatched junction nucleotides: 9. The CDR3 runs 16 residues. Here the CDR3 DNA reads TGTGCCAGCAGCCCCCCGATTAGCGGGAGCGCCGGGGAGCTGTTTTTT. This translates into CASSPPISGSAGELFF.

This rearrangement joins TRBV30 to TRBJ1-2, with TRBD1 as a possible D gene (5 bases). CDR1 and CDR2 from the germline V gene are GTSNPN and SVGIG (reference sequence). Trimming cost V 7 bases and J 0 bases, with 12 bases left between them. The CDR3 spans 13 residues. CDR3 sequence (DNA): TGTGCCTCTGACCCGGGGCCTAACTATGGCTACACCTTC. Its protein is CASDPGPNYGYTF.

In its sample, this clonotype was seen many times. One junction end disagrees with the germline gene, perhaps due to a read error. The genes are TRBV10-1 and TRBJ2-7; D unclear. CDR1 and CDR2 from the germline V gene are WNHNN and SYGVQD (reference sequence). The CDR3 length is 14 residues. CDR3 in DNA: TGCGCCAGCAGTGAGTCGACTGGCTCCCACGAGCAGTACTTC. It encodes CASSESTGSHEQYF.

This chain joins TRBV19 and TRBJ2-1; the match to TRBD1 covers 7 bases. The J segment lost 2 bases and the V segment lost 9 bases, leaving 16 bases of the junction unmatched. The CDR3 totals 17 residues. CDR1 and CDR2 (germline): LNHDA, SQIVND (reference sequence). CDR3 amino acids: CASSPLTTGVPYNEQFF. Here the CDR3 DNA reads TGTGCCAGCTCCCCCTTGACCACAGGGGTGCCCTACAATGAGCAGTTCTTC.

In this sample, this clonotype turned up a few times. V gene TRBV5-1 combines with J gene TRBJ1-4; D uncertain. The CDR3 spans 15 residues. The ends were cut back, 1 base at V and 7 bases at J, with 14 bases in the middle. Germline V gene lookup returns CDR1 SGHRS and CDR2 YFSETQ. CDR3 bases: TGCGCCAGCAGCTTGTCTCCCATCAAGGCTGAAAAACTGTTTTTT. Translated: CASSLSPIKAEKLFF. The whole variable domain, remainder taken from reference TRBV5-1 and TRBJ1-4, is KAGVTQTPRYLIKTRGQQVTLSCSPISGHRSVSWYQQTPGQGLQFLFEYFSETQRNKGNFPGRFSGRQFSNSRSEMNVSTLELGDSALYLCASSLSPIKAEKLFFGSGTQLSVL.

The V and J genes are TRBV16 and TRBJ2-3; D gene ambiguous. The CDR3 spans 13 residues. Germline CDR1 KGHSY, CDR2 FQNENV. V was cut by 1 base and J by 3 bases, with 5 bases left in between. The CDR3 coding sequence is TGTGCCAGCAGCCAATTCGGAACAGATACGCAGTATTTT. This codes for CASSQFGTDTQYF.

This clonotype was seen repeatedly, ten times or more. The J gene is TRBJ2-1, the V gene TRBV20-1; D is uncertain. Germline V gives CDR1 DFQATT, CDR2 SNEGSKA (reference sequence). The V gene lost 1 base and the J gene lost 4 bases, with 5 bases spanning the gap. CDR3 length: 12 amino acids. The CDR3 DNA reads TGCAGTGCTAGAGGCCTTTACAATGAGCAGTTCTTC. Its translation: CSARGLYNEQFF.

J is TRBJ2-1 and V is TRBV20-1; 7 bases match TRBD2. Losses at the gene ends were 1 base for V and 1 base for J; bases not matched to a gene: 13. This CDR3 has 18 amino acids. Germline CDR1 reads DFQATT; CDR2 reads SNEGSKA (reference sequence). Written as DNA, the CDR3 is TGCAGTGCTAGAGGGGTTTCGCGGGGGATCCTTTCCTACAATGAGCAGTTCTTC. This gives the protein CSARGVSRGILSYNEQFF.

This clonotype has at least ten counts. The rearrangement joins TRBV20-1 to TRBJ2-7; the match to TRBD2 covers 11 bases. CDR1 and CDR2 from the germline V gene are DFQATT and SNEGSKA (reference sequence). This CDR3 is 13 amino acids long. The ends lost 4 bases at V and 4 bases at J; junction bases unmatched: 3. Here the CDR3 reads CSAMTSGEYEQYF. The CDR3 coding sequence is TGCAGTGCTATGACTAGCGGGGAATACGAGCAGTACTTC.

This clonotype was seen ten or more times. This chain joins TRBV20-1 and TRBJ2-1; no definite D call. Germline CDR1 reads DFQATT; CDR2 reads SNEGSKA (reference sequence). The germline V and J ends were trimmed by 6 bases and 3 bases, with 9 bases remaining between them. This CDR3 has 12 amino acids. CDR3 sequence: CSAPAFYNEQFF. Written as DNA, the CDR3 is TGCAGTGCCCCGGCTTTCTACAATGAGCAGTTCTTC.

The chain joins TRBV14 to TRBJ2-4; no firm D call. The germline V gene has CDR1 SGHDN and CDR2 FVKESK. The CDR3 consists of 12 residues. V was clipped by 1 base and J by 13 bases, with 11 bases between them. CDR3 residues: CASSQGLGSQYF. CDR3 nucleotides: TGTGCCAGCAGCCAAGGGCTAGGTTCCCAGTACTTC. Complete variable domain (other parts from reference TRBV14 and TRBJ2-4): EAGVTQFPSHSVIEKGQTVTLRCDPISGHDNLYWYRRVMGKEIKFLLHFVKESKQDESGMPNNRFLAERTGGTYSTLKVQPAELEDSGVYFCASSQGLGSQYFGAGTRLSVL.

This rearrangement joins TRBV19 to TRBJ2-2; D may be TRBD1 (6 bases). Germline CDR1 LNHDA, CDR2 SQIVND (reference sequence). Deletions cut 4 bases from V and 4 bases from J, with 13 bases between. This CDR3 is built from 15 residues. The CDR3 nucleotides read TGTGCCAGTAGTAAAACAGGGACATGCACCGGGGAGCTGTTTTTT. Protein: CASSKTGTCTGELFF.

This clonotype was observed many times. V and J are TRBV29-1 and TRBJ2-1; 8 bases line up with TRBD1. Losses at the gene ends were 7 bases for V and 8 bases for J; bases not matched to a gene: 7. The CDR3 has 12 amino acids. Germline V CDR1 and CDR2: SQVTM, ANQGSEA. The CDR3 sequence: CSAGQGKDEQFF. The CDR3 bases are TGCAGCGCTGGACAGGGAAAAGATGAGCAGTTCTTC.

This clonotype showed up many times. This chain joins TRBV5-1 and TRBJ2-2, with D perhaps matching TRBD2 (7 bases). CDR1 SGHRS and CDR2 YFSETQ come from the germline V gene. The CDR3 runs 15 residues. The ends were cut back, 4 bases at V and 4 bases at J, with 14 bases in the middle. The DNA for the CDR3 is TGCGCCAGCAGCCCAGGCGGGGGCGGCACCGGGGAGCTGTTTTTT. Residues: CASSPGGGGTGELFF.